This T cell receptor (beta chain) was obtained from a study of CD8+ T cells in alopecia areata. Treatment indicated: oral pan-JAK inhibitor, 5-10 mg twice daily. Sorting separated CD4+ and CD8+ T cells out of PBMCs. Broader study findings: Lesional scalp, notably in alopecia totalis/universalis, had clonality above that of normal scalp. Many expanded lesional clones persisted in scalp and blood during tofacitinib. Both scalp clonality and the expanded CD8+ clones among the top 100 showed a significant decrease with tofacitinib.

From germline, CDR1 is SGDLS and CDR2 YYNGEE. This CDR3 is 14 amino acids long. V was cut by 3 bases and J by 3 bases, with 9 bases left in between. Sequencing templates came from extracted RNA that was reverse transcribed into cDNA. The data were produced by immunoSEQ multiplex PCR, yet TCRdb's version contains in-frame clones alone and is incomplete. The sample comprises around 270,000 clones, roughly 64% of which are singletons, and around 1.7% rests with the top ten. About this clone: Its target is not known.

The chain has TRBV9 and TRBJ2-2; tentative D call: TRBD2 (6 bases). The clonotype was recovered from a human donor with alopecia areata. The specimen comprised CD4+ T cells sorted from blood, sampled at week 24, from a patient treated with tofacitinib. CDR3 sequence: CASSGRRDTGELFF. In DNA, the CDR3 is TGTGCCAGCAGCGGTAGGAGGGACACCGGGGAGCTGTTTTTT.